These 20 T cell receptor beta chains share one sample of origin, sequenced in a study of regulatory T cells in long-lasting Graves disease. Indicated time point: persistent/refractory GD, antithyroid drugs over 5 years with positive TRAb. The TCR library was prepared using RNA isolated from PBMCs. Relying on iRepertoire HTBI primers and Arm-PCR of CDR3 regions, the team built TCR beta libraries. TCRdb re-analysed the multiplex PCR reads in MiXCR, keeping a single row per CDR3 protein. This table has hundreds of thousands of distinct CDR3 sequences, approximately 23% appearing once. Sample: peripheral blood mononuclear cells (PBMCs), taken when the disease was refractory, from a patient treated with antithyroid drugs. The receptors come from a female donor with Graves disease.

This clonotype was counted ten times or more. The DNA of the CDR3 is TGTGCCAGCAGCCCCACCGGGGGGCGTGGAGAGACCCAGTACTTC. The encoded protein is CASSPTGGRGETQYF. The rearrangement links TRBV7-2 to TRBJ2-5; D might be TRBD2 (7 bases). Between the trimmed V and J ends, which lost 5 bases and 4 bases, there was a span of 17 bases. The CDR3 covers 15 residues. Germline values: CDR1 SGHTA, CDR2 FQGNSA.

This clonotype appeared a few times. The rearrangement uses TRBV7-9 and TRBJ2-4; 10 positions match TRBD2. The ends lost 5 bases at V and 3 bases at J; junction bases unmatched: 13. CDR1 is SEHNR, CDR2 FQNEAQ, per germline (reference sequence). The CDR3 covers 18 residues. The CDR3 loop is CASSTLRTSGIGKNIQYF. The CDR3 DNA is TGTGCCAGCAGCACCCTCAGAACTAGCGGGATTGGCAAAAACATTCAGTACTTC.

The table lists this clonotype with many counts. The genes are TRBV6-1 and TRBJ2-1, with 9 bases that match TRBD2. V lost 4 bases and J lost 0; bases outside the gene matches: 4. Germline loops: CDR1 MNHNS, CDR2 SASEGT. CDR3 size: 16 residues. CDR3: CASSGLSGSSYNEQFF. CDR3 DNA sequence: TGTGCCAGCAGTGGGCTTAGCGGGAGCTCCTACAATGAGCAGTTCTTC.

V usage is TRBV7-6 and J usage is TRBJ1-4; tentatively, D is TRBD1 (5 bases). The V end was cut by 1 base, the J end by 3 bases, with 12 bases between. CDR1 and CDR2 from the germline V gene are SGHVS and FNYEAQ. This CDR3 contains 16 residues. The CDR3 coding sequence is TGTGCCAGCAGCTTAGGTGGGGCTTCGGCTAATGAAAAACTGTTTTTT. Translation gives CASSLGGASANEKLFF.

Details on this clonotype: This may stem from a read error, because a much larger clone lies one nucleotide away. The V and J genes are TRBV5-4 and TRBJ2-5; 9 bases line up with TRBD1. This CDR3 is built from 15 residues. Germline V gene data show CDR1 as SGHNT and CDR2 as YYREEE (reference sequence). Trimming cost V 4 bases and J 5 bases; bases outside gene matches: 9. CDR3 in amino acids: CASSRRQGDGETQYF. The DNA of the CDR3 is TGTGCCAGCAGCCGACGACAGGGGGATGGGGAGACCCAGTACTTC.

In the case of this clonotype: Given a much more abundant clone one base away, this may be a read error. This likely comes from a read error, as the CDR3 has no conserved phenylalanine or tryptophan at its end. The chain employs TRBV3-1 and TRBJ2-7; D is possibly TRBD2 (5 bases). Trimming shortened V by 5 bases and J by 7 bases, and 15 bases separated the two germline ends. CDR3 length: 13 amino acids. CDR1 and CDR2 from the germline V gene are LGHDT and YNNKEL (reference sequence). The CDR3 reads CASSKADGFEQYS. The CDR3 nucleotides read TGTGCCAGCAGCAAAGCGGACGGGTTTGAGCAGTACTCC.

This clonotype showed up just a few times. The chain couples TRBV27 to TRBJ1-5; unclear D gene. V lost 0 bases, J lost 6 bases, and 9 bases lay in between. The CDR3 covers 14 residues. Germline values: CDR1 MNHEY, CDR2 SMNVEV (reference sequence). The CDR3 loop reads CASSLSVIGQPQHF. CDR3 DNA sequence: TGTGCCAGCAGTTTATCCGTTATTGGTCAGCCCCAGCATTTT.

The rearrangement uses TRBV19 and TRBJ1-1, with no clear D. From germline, CDR1 is LNHDA and CDR2 SQIVND (reference sequence). The CDR3 contains 14 residues. V lost 2 bases, J lost 0 bases, and 7 bases lay in between. CDR3 sequence reads: CASSIQAMNTEAFF. The CDR3 coding sequence is TGTGCCAGTAGTATACAGGCGATGAACACTGAAGCTTTCTTT.

This clonotype has only a few counts. The CDR3 DNA is TGCAGCGTTGATGGCAGCACCTTGACTGAAAACTATGGCTACACCTTC. It encodes CSVDGSTLTENYGYTF. V gene TRBV29-1 combines with J gene TRBJ1-2, with no clear D. Germline V gene sequence: CDR1 SQVTM, CDR2 ANQGSEA. The CDR3 extends over 16 amino acids. Trimming pared 3 bases from V and 2 bases from J, leaving 19 bases between. The variable domain in full, with the rest retrieved from reference TRBV29-1 and TRBJ1-2, is SAVISQKPSRDICQRGTSLTIQCQVDSQVTMMFWYRQQPGQSLTLIATANQGSEATYESGFVIDKFPISRPNLTFSTLTVSNMSPEDSSIYLCSVDGSTLTENYGYTFGSGTRLTVV.

The V gene is TRBV3-1, the J gene TRBJ2-2; TRBD2 might be the D (5 bases). Germline values: CDR1 LGHDT, CDR2 YNNKEL (reference sequence). Trimming shortened V by 4 bases and J by 4 bases, and 13 bases separated the two germline ends. The CDR3 sequence is 15 residues long. CDR3 sequence reads: CASSPIGRSTGELFF. The CDR3 DNA is TGTGCCAGCAGCCCAATTGGGAGAAGCACCGGGGAGCTGTTTTTT. Variable domain in full (rest from reference TRBV3-1 and TRBJ2-2): DTAVSQTPKYLVTQMGNDKSIKCEQNLGHDTMYWYKQDSKKFLKIMFSYNNKELIINETVPNRFSPKSPDKAHLNLHINSLELGDSAVYFCASSPIGRSTGELFFGEGSRLTVL.

This clonotype has a handful of counts. The rearrangement uses TRBV20-1 and TRBJ2-1; D call uncertain. V was shortened by 4 bases and J by 8 bases, with 12 bases between the two germline ends. The CDR3 consists of 12 residues. Per the germline V gene, CDR1 is DFQATT and CDR2 is SNEGSKA (reference sequence). DNA of the CDR3: TGCAGTGCTACCTACACATCCCATGAGCAGTTCTTC. Amino acids: CSATYTSHEQFF.

The chain couples TRBV7-9 to TRBJ2-7, with a tentative D call TRBD2 (7 bases). V lost 6 bases, J lost 5 bases, and 29 bases lay in between. The CDR3 covers 18 residues. Germline V gene lookup returns CDR1 SEHNR and CDR2 FQNEAQ (reference sequence). The DNA of the CDR3 is TGTGCCAGCAGTTTTAATTCCAAGGGGGAGGGTCCCTTAGACGAGCAGTACTTC. It yields the protein CASSFNSKGEGPLDEQYF.

The J gene is TRBJ1-2, the V gene TRBV20-1, with unresolved D. Germline lookup yields CDR1 DFQATT and CDR2 SNEGSKA (reference sequence). This CDR3 region has 11 residues. V was cut by 6 bases and J by 8 bases, with 13 bases left in between. CDR3: CSALSARGYTF. Written as DNA, the CDR3 is TGCAGTGCCCTTTCGGCGCGAGGCTACACCTTC.

In DNA form, the CDR3 reads TGCAGTGCTAGAGGGGGGCGCGATGAAAAACTGTTTTTT. Translated, it gives CSARGGRDEKLFF. The chain recombines TRBV20-1 with TRBJ1-4; D possibly corresponds to TRBD1 (6 bases). The germline CDR1 and CDR2 sequences are DFQATT and SNEGSKA (reference sequence). CDR3 size: 13 residues. Trimming took 1 base from V and 6 from J, leaving 9 bases between them.

V usage is TRBV7-8 and J usage is TRBJ1-3; D is unclear. The CDR3 is made up of 16 amino acids. Deletions cut 1 base from V and 2 bases from J, with 12 bases between. In germline, CDR1 is SGHVS, CDR2 FQNEAQ. The CDR3 sequence: CASSLVHIAAGNTIYF. The CDR3 coding sequence is TGTGCCAGCAGCTTAGTCCATATTGCGGCTGGAAACACCATATATTTT.

This clonotype was picked up many times. The gene calls are TRBV2 and TRBJ2-2; either TRBD1 or TRBD2 may supply D (5 bases each). CDR3 length: 16 amino acids. V was shortened by 7 bases and J by 7 bases, with 22 bases between the two germline ends. Germline V CDR1 and CDR2: SNHLY, FYNNEI. Here the CDR3 DNA reads TGTGCCAGCACCAAAAGTGGTCCCGGGGCCGGCGGGGAGCTGTTTTTT. This sequence encodes CASTKSGPGAGGELFF.

This clonotype has more than one count but fewer than ten. The chain has TRBV7-3 and TRBJ2-7; possibly TRBD1 for D (5 bases). Germline CDR1 and CDR2: SGHTA and FQGTGA. CDR3 size: 13 residues. V gave up 3 bases and J gave up 5 bases, with 11 bases separating them. In DNA form, the CDR3 reads TGTGCCAGCAGCTTTCGTTGGGGCCACGAGCAGTACTTC. It codes for CASSFRWGHEQYF. Full variable domain (outside the CDR3, taken from reference TRBV7-3 and TRBJ2-7): GAGVSQTPSNKVTEKGKYVELRCDPISGHTALYWYRQSLGQGPEFLIYFQGTGAADDSGLPNDRFFAVRPEGSVSTLKIQRTERGDSAVYLCASSFRWGHEQYFGPGTRLTVT.

V usage is TRBV25-1 and J usage is TRBJ1-2; TRBD1 aligns across 7 bases. Trimming removed 1 base from V and 4 bases from J; junction bases left unmatched: 6. The germline CDR1 and CDR2 sequences are MGHDK and SYGVNS. This CDR3 has 15 residues. The CDR3 DNA sequence: TGTGCCAGCAGTGAATCCGCACAGGGGTCCTATGGCTACACCTTC. Protein product: CASSESAQGSYGYTF.

This clonotype was counted ten times or more. The chain uses TRBV10-3 and TRBJ2-5; 8 bases align to TRBD1. Germline CDR1 and CDR2: ENHRY and SYGVKD. The CDR3 runs to 15 residues. The V segment lost 6 bases and the J segment 6 bases; nucleotides outside the gene matches: 12. Here the CDR3 reads CAISNPGQATKTQYF. The CDR3 DNA follows: TGTGCCATCAGCAACCCGGGACAGGCAACGAAGACCCAGTACTTC.

In this sample, this clonotype turned up many times. This chain joins TRBV28 and TRBJ1-2; a weak D match, TRBD1 (5 bases). CDR1 and CDR2 from the germline V gene are MDHEN and SYDVKM. V shed 4 bases and J shed 3 bases, with 12 bases lying between them. This CDR3 spans 14 amino acids. CDR3: CASSSWGGDYGYTF. Here the CDR3 DNA reads TGTGCCAGCAGTTCCTGGGGCGGTGACTATGGCTACACCTTC.